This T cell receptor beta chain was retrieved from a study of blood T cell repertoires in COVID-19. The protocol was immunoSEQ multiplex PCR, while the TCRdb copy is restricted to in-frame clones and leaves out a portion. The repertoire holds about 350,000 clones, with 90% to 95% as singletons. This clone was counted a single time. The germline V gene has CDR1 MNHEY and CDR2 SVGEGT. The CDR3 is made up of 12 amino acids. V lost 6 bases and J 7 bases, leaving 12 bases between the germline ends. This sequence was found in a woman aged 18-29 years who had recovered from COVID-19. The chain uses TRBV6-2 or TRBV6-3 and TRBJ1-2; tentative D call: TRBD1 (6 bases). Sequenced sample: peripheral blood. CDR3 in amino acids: CASSIQGSGYTF. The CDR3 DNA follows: TGTGCCAGCAGCATACAGGGTTCTGGCTACACCTTC.